This entry lists 29 T cell receptor beta chains sequenced from one sample in a study of blood T cells in healthy people across ages. Combining a sample-barcoded 5' primer with a J-beta primer mix, a second PCR ran for about 7 to 11 cycles. TCRdb redid the calling of the 5' RACE reads with MiXCR, one entry per CDR3 protein. The table lists 1.8 million or so distinct CDR3 sequences, roughly two fifths of them singletons. The sequenced sample consisted of blood. These TCRs come from a human donor in good health.

This chain connects TRBV12-5 to TRBJ2-1, with D perhaps TRBD1 (6 bases). V lost 2 bases to trimming and J lost 6 bases, with 8 bases between them. CDR1 LGHNT and CDR2 FRNRAP come from the germline V gene. This CDR3 has 13 amino acids. CDR3 amino acids: CASGLNRVNEQFF. CDR3 DNA: TGTGCTAGTGGTTTGAACAGGGTCAATGAGCAGTTCTTC.

The chain has TRBV6-2 or TRBV6-3 and TRBJ2-2; D possibly corresponds to TRBD2 (5 bases). Germline V gene sequence: CDR1 MNHEY, CDR2 SVGEGT. Trimming removed 0 bases from V and 2 bases from J, with 10 bases in between. This CDR3 contains 16 residues. For the CDR3, the DNA is TGTGCCAGCAGTTACTCGAGCGGATTCAACACCGGGGAGCTGTTTTTT. Encoded protein: CASSYSSGFNTGELFF.

The chain combines TRBV18 with TRBJ1-5; the D is unclear. The CDR3 is 13 amino acids. Deletions cut 11 bases from V and 2 bases from J, with 13 bases between. Germline V gives CDR1 KGHSH, CDR2 LQKENI. CDR3 bases: TGTGCCGCCTCTGGGAGTGGCAATCAGCCCCAGCATTTT. As protein: CAASGSGNQPQHF.

This clonotype was counted a single time. Without the conserved terminal phenylalanine or tryptophan, this CDR3 likely stems from a read error. In DNA, the CDR3 is TGCAGCGTTGAAGGGACAGGGTCTCTCTATGGCTACACCTTA. It is translated as CSVEGTGSLYGYTL. The chain combines TRBV29-1 with TRBJ1-2, with 8 bases aligning to TRBD1. Per germline, CDR1 SQVTM and CDR2 ANQGSEA. After removal of 1 base from V and 4 bases from J, the junction contained 5 bases not matched to a gene. This CDR3 has 14 residues.

This chain uses TRBV29-1 with TRBJ2-5; D not certain. Near its end, the DNA agrees better with TRBJ2-7, so the J call may be wrong. Germline V gene lookup returns CDR1 SQVTM and CDR2 ANQGSEA. The CDR3 loop spans 12 amino acids. The CDR3 coding sequence is TGCAGCGCGTTGGGCAATCGGGACGAGCAGTACTTC. It specifies CSALGNRDEQYF.

This chain links TRBV20-1 with TRBJ1-1; D possibly corresponds to TRBD1 (6 bases). CDR1 and CDR2 (germline): DFQATT, SNEGSKA (reference sequence). Trimming cost V 6 bases and J 2 bases, with 13 bases left between them. The CDR3 spans 13 residues. The CDR3 loop is CSAPRGQNTEAFF. The CDR3 DNA reads as TGCAGTGCCCCGAGGGGACAAAACACTGAAGCTTTCTTT.

In its sample, this clonotype was seen a few times. V usage is TRBV12-3 or TRBV12-4 and J usage is TRBJ2-7, with 13 bases matching TRBD2. Trimming at V came to 6 bases and at J to 5 bases, leaving 13 bases not matched to a gene. The CDR3 is made up of 17 amino acids. The DNA of the CDR3 is TGTGCCAGCAGATGGGAACTAGCGGGGGGGCGAATGAACGAGCAGTACTTC. Its protein product is CASRWELAGGRMNEQYF.

V gene TRBV5-5 combines with J gene TRBJ2-7; a weak D match, TRBD1 (6 bases). Trimming took 4 bases from V and 0 from J, leaving 14 bases between them. Germline-derived CDR1 and CDR2 are SGHKS and YYEKEE (reference sequence). The CDR3 extends over 15 amino acids. CDR3 sequence: CASSAYWDISYEQYF. The DNA for the CDR3 is TGTGCCAGCAGCGCCTACTGGGACATCTCCTACGAGCAGTACTTC. The variable domain in full, with the rest retrieved from reference TRBV5-5 and TRBJ2-7, is DAGVTQSPTHLIKTRGQQVTLRCSPISGHKSVSWYQQVLGQGPQFIFQYYEKEERGRGNFPDRFSARQFPNYSSELNVNALLLGDSALYLCASSAYWDISYEQYFGPGTRLTVT.

This clonotype appeared a few times. The chain employs TRBV7-2 and TRBJ1-6, with 9 bases identical to TRBD1. The CDR3 length is 14 residues. Germline CDR1 reads SGHTA; CDR2 reads FQGNSA. The V and J ends lost 7 bases and 10 bases, in that order; junction bases with no gene match: 8. DNA for the CDR3: TGTGCCAGCAACGCCGGGACAGGGACATCACCCCTCCACTTT. This sequence encodes CASNAGTGTSPLHF.

This clonotype occurred once. V gene TRBV20-1 combines with J gene TRBJ2-5, with D possibly TRBD1 on 6 matching bases. The last part of the DNA fits TRBJ2-7 better; the J call may be wrong. Germline V lookup: CDR1 DFQATT, CDR2 SNEGSKA (reference sequence). This CDR3 comprises 14 residues. Here the CDR3 DNA reads TGCAGTGCCCCAGCAGACAGGTTTGCCTACGAGCAGTACTTC. Its translation: CSAPADRFAYEQYF.

A few counts support this clonotype. This chain joins TRBV7-2 and TRBJ1-1; D ambiguous. V was clipped by 5 bases and J by 1 base, with 14 bases between them. Looked up from germline, CDR1 is SGHTA and CDR2 is FQGNSA. The CDR3 runs 15 residues. CDR3 DNA sequence: TGTGCCAGCAGCCCAGACGGGATGAAGAACACTGAAGCTTTCTTT. It is translated as CASSPDGMKNTEAFF.

The CDR3, as DNA: TGTGCCAGCAGTCTCGCCTCCGGGACCGCCACAGATACGCAGTATTTT. Protein: CASSLASGTATDTQYF. The chain carries TRBV12-3 or TRBV12-4 and TRBJ2-3; D tentatively reads TRBD1 or TRBD2 (5 bases each). V was trimmed by 5 bases and J by 2 bases, leaving 17 bases between them. The CDR3 loop spans 16 amino acids.

This chain uses TRBV12-3 or TRBV12-4 with TRBJ1-2; D is unresolved. Trimming took off 1 base at V and 7 bases at J, with 13 bases between the two ends. There are 14 residues in the CDR3. This CDR3 is CASSLGSRLRGYTF. CDR3 sequence (DNA): TGTGCCAGCAGTTTAGGAAGCAGGCTTCGTGGCTACACCTTC.

This clonotype turned up a few times. The chain couples TRBV21-1 to TRBJ1-4. TRBV21-1 is a documented pseudogene. CDR3 length: 15 amino acids. In DNA, the CDR3 is TGTGCCAGCAGCACCCTAGGACCACATAATGAAAAACTGTTTTTT. Its translation: CASSTLGPHNEKLFF.

This chain links TRBV7-2 with TRBJ1-1, with D possibly matching TRBD1 (6 bases). V gave up 1 base and J gave up 5 bases, with 14 bases separating them. Germline CDR1 and CDR2: SGHTA and FQGNSA. This CDR3 contains 15 residues. This CDR3 reads CASSLEAGQGTEAFF. The DNA of the CDR3 is TGTGCCAGCAGCTTAGAAGCCGGGCAGGGGACTGAAGCTTTCTTT.

V gene TRBV27 combines with J gene TRBJ2-4; TRBD1 or TRBD2 may be the D gene (5 bases each). Per germline, CDR1 MNHEY and CDR2 SMNVEV (reference sequence). The germline V and J ends were trimmed by 8 bases and 8 bases, with 10 bases remaining between them. The CDR3 covers 11 residues. The CDR3 is CASGRGYIQYF. The DNA of the CDR3 is TGTGCCAGCGGACGGGGCTACATTCAGTACTTC.

The chain combines TRBV7-9 with TRBJ2-6; D is possibly TRBD1 or TRBD2 (6 bases each). Germline V gene sequence: CDR1 SEHNR, CDR2 FQNEAQ (reference sequence). Trimming removed 1 base at V and 4 bases at J, with 11 bases between. The CDR3 is 16 amino acids. As DNA, the CDR3 is TGTGCCAGCAGCTTAGTTGGGGGGCACGGGGCCAACGTCCTGACTTTC. Its translation is CASSLVGGHGANVLTF.

The V and J genes are TRBV5-6 and TRBJ2-7; 7 bases are shared with TRBD1. Per germline, CDR1 SGHDT and CDR2 YYEEEE. This CDR3 comprises 12 residues. V was pared by 4 bases and J by 9 bases, with 7 bases of the junction left unmatched. This CDR3 is CASSHTGAGQYF. In DNA, the CDR3 is TGTGCCAGCAGCCATACAGGGGCCGGGCAGTACTTC.

J is TRBJ2-7 and V is TRBV2, with D tentatively TRBD2 (5 bases). The V gene lost 7 bases and the J gene lost 2 bases, with 12 bases spanning the gap. Germline CDR1 reads SNHLY; CDR2 reads FYNNEI. The CDR3 is made up of 13 amino acids. Written as DNA, the CDR3 is TGTGCCAGCACCTCGGAACTAGCCTACGAGCAGTACTTC. It encodes CASTSELAYEQYF.

This chain joins TRBV12-3 or TRBV12-4 and TRBJ1-2; the D gene is possibly TRBD1 (5 bases). V was clipped by 3 bases and J by 1 base, with 9 bases between them. This CDR3 region has 14 residues. CDR3 DNA sequence: TGTGCCAGCAGTTTTCAGGGAAATAACTATGGCTACACCTTC. This sequence encodes CASSFQGNNYGYTF.

This clonotype showed up just a few times. V gene TRBV7-8 combines with J gene TRBJ2-3; 12 nucleotides align to TRBD2. The CDR3 spans 17 residues. V was clipped by 5 bases and J by 2 bases; unmatched bases: 8. The germline CDR1 and CDR2 sequences are SGHVS and FQNEAQ. The CDR3 loop is CASSPRLAGEFTDTQYF. The CDR3 region has the DNA TGTGCCAGCAGCCCCCGACTAGCGGGGGAGTTCACAGATACGCAGTATTTT. Variable domain in full (rest from reference TRBV7-8 and TRBJ2-3): GAGVSQSPRYKVAKRGQDVALRCDPISGHVSLFWYQQALGQGPEFLTYFQNEAQLDKSGLPSDRFFAERPEGSVSTLKIQRTQQEDSAVYLCASSPRLAGEFTDTQYFGPGTRLTVL.

This clonotype came up a few times. The gene calls are TRBV7-2 and TRBJ2-6; 7 nucleotides line up with TRBD1. This CDR3 is built from 15 residues. With V trimmed by 5 bases and J by 0 bases, 1 base remained unmatched. CDR1 SGHTA and CDR2 FQGNSA come from the germline V gene. The CDR3 loop reads CASSNRGSGANVLTF. In DNA form, the CDR3 reads TGTGCCAGCAGCAACAGGGGCTCTGGGGCCAACGTCCTGACTTTC.

This clonotype was picked up many times. The V call is TRBV12-3 or TRBV12-4, the J call TRBJ1-2, with D hard to call. Trimming took 1 base from V and 3 from J, leaving 6 bases between them. The CDR3 contains 13 residues. The CDR3 sequence: CASSLGTHYGYTF. The DNA for the CDR3 is TGTGCCAGCAGTTTAGGGACGCACTATGGCTACACCTTC.

The chain has TRBV20-1 and TRBJ2-3, with 8 bases lining up with TRBD1. The V gene's germline CDR1 is DFQATT and CDR2 SNEGSKA (reference sequence). The CDR3 is 13 amino acids. With V trimmed by 5 bases and J by 4 bases, 5 bases remained unmatched. CDR3 DNA: TGCAGTGCTTTTCAGGGGGCATCAGATACGCAGTATTTT. This codes for CSAFQGASDTQYF.

This rearrangement joins TRBV6-6 to TRBJ1-5, with D hard to call. The CDR3 length is 14 residues. Trimming took off 2 bases at V and 7 bases at J, with 12 bases between the two ends. CDR1 and CDR2 from the germline V gene are MNHNY and SVGAGI (reference sequence). In nucleotides, the CDR3 is TGTGCCAGCAGTTACCTCGGGGATGGCCAGCCCCAGCATTTT. This translates into CASSYLGDGQPQHF.

V is TRBV11-2 and J is TRBJ2-1; no definite D call. Germline V gene sequence: CDR1 SGHAT, CDR2 FQNNGV. V lost 3 bases, J lost 6 bases, and 24 bases lay in between. The CDR3 consists of 18 residues. CDR3 in DNA: TGTGCCAGCAGCTTTCCCCACCTAGAACAAATTGGGTTCAATGAGCAGTTCTTC. It yields the protein CASSFPHLEQIGFNEQFF. The full variable domain, completed using reference TRBV11-2 and TRBJ2-1, is EAGVAQSPRYKIIEKRQSVAFWCNPISGHATLYWYQQILGQGPKLLIQFQNNGVVDDSQLPKDRFSAERLKGVDSTLKIQPAKLEDSAVYLCASSFPHLEQIGFNEQFFGPGTRLTVL.

The V gene is TRBV5-1, the J gene TRBJ1-1; TRBD1 matches at 7 bases. CDR3 length: 14 residues. Germline values: CDR1 SGHRS, CDR2 YFSETQ. V lost 4 bases, J lost 11 bases, and 14 bases stayed unmatched. CDR3 nucleotides: TGCGCCAGCAGCCCACAAACCGAGACAGGGCCGGCTTTCTTT. As protein: CASSPQTETGPAFF.

V usage is TRBV12-3 or TRBV12-4 and J usage is TRBJ1-5, with D uncertain. This CDR3 contains 15 residues. Deletions cut 6 bases from V and 0 bases from J, with 12 bases between. The CDR3 sequence is CASSPGRASNQPQHF. In nucleotides, the CDR3 is TGTGCCAGCAGCCCCGGGCGCGCTAGCAATCAGCCCCAGCATTTT.

In the case of this clonotype: Germline and junction disagree at one end, which may indicate a read error. V gene TRBV12-3 or TRBV12-4 combines with J gene TRBJ2-4; D uncertain. CDR3 length: 13 residues. The CDR3 reads CASSIGVGQIRYF. The DNA of the CDR3 is TGTGCCAGCAGCATAGGAGTGGGCCAGATTCGGTACTTC.